This T cell receptor (beta chain) comes out of a study of blood T cells in healthy people across ages. The authors ran a second PCR of about 6 to 11 cycles using a sample-barcoded 5' primer and a J-beta primer mix. Each CDR3 protein is one row after TCRdb ran MiXCR on the 5' RACE reads. The sample contains about 1,000,000 distinct CDR3 sequences, around 43% of which appear only once. CDR3 length: 14 amino acids. Germline V gives CDR1 MRHNA, CDR2 SNTAGT. Trimming cost V 6 bases and J 7 bases; bases outside gene matches: 7. This chain uses TRBV6-4 with TRBJ2-1, with TRBD1 identical over 9 bases. The sequence came from an older woman in good health. Material for sequencing was blood. DNA for the CDR3: TGTGCCAGCAGCCCCGGGACAGGGCATAATGAGCAGTTCTTC. Protein product: CASSPGTGHNEQFF.